The entry below describes one TCR beta chain. These data originate in a study of blood T cell repertoires in COVID-19. Study as a whole: The origin of the acute and convalescent COVID-19 samples was the United States, Italy and Spain. T cells, B-cell-depleted T cells, or PBMCs supplied cDNA or gDNA.

Trimming shortened V by 2 bases and J by 5 bases, and 12 bases separated the two germline ends. Germline CDR1 and CDR2: LNHDA and SQIVND (reference sequence). The CDR3 runs to 14 residues. Clones were read by immunoSEQ multiplex PCR, and TCRdb kept only the in-frame ones, dropping some. The repertoire consists of 81,000 or so clones, with about 88% occurring once and the leading ten covering around 12%. The chain links TRBV19 to TRBJ1-1, with a tentative D call TRBD1 (6 bases). This TCR came from a man aged 65 to 79 with active or convalescent COVID-19. Specimen: peripheral blood. The DNA for the CDR3 is TGTGCCAGTAGTATAAAACAGGGTGTGACTGAAGCTTTCTTT. Translated, it gives CASSIKQGVTEAFF.